This T cell receptor beta chain was documented in a study of blood T cell repertoires in COVID-19. Across the study: The samples span acute and convalescent COVID-19 from the United States, Italy and Spain. PBMCs, B-cell-depleted T cells, or T cells were the source of the cDNA or gDNA that made up the material.

In the original processing: Amplifying reference gene primers gave estimates of nucleated cell counts. Repertoires were generated with immunoSEQ multiplex PCR, while TCRdb's copy carries only in-frame clones and drops some. V, J and clone size derive from that table, while D and trimming were established from the DNA sequence. The table includes roughly 120,000 clones, over 60% detected once. Germline-derived CDR1 and CDR2 are MNHEY and SVGAGI. The CDR3 has 15 amino acids. With V trimmed by 6 bases and J by 8 bases, 13 bases remained unmatched. The chain employs TRBV6-5 and TRBJ2-1, with TRBD2 identical over 7 bases. The sample was peripheral blood. The sequence was collected from a man in his 70s with acute or convalescent COVID-19. CDR3 nucleotide sequence: TGTGCCAGCAGCTCAAGCGGGGCCATTGTGGATGAGCAGTTCTTC. This codes for CASSSSGAIVDEQFF.